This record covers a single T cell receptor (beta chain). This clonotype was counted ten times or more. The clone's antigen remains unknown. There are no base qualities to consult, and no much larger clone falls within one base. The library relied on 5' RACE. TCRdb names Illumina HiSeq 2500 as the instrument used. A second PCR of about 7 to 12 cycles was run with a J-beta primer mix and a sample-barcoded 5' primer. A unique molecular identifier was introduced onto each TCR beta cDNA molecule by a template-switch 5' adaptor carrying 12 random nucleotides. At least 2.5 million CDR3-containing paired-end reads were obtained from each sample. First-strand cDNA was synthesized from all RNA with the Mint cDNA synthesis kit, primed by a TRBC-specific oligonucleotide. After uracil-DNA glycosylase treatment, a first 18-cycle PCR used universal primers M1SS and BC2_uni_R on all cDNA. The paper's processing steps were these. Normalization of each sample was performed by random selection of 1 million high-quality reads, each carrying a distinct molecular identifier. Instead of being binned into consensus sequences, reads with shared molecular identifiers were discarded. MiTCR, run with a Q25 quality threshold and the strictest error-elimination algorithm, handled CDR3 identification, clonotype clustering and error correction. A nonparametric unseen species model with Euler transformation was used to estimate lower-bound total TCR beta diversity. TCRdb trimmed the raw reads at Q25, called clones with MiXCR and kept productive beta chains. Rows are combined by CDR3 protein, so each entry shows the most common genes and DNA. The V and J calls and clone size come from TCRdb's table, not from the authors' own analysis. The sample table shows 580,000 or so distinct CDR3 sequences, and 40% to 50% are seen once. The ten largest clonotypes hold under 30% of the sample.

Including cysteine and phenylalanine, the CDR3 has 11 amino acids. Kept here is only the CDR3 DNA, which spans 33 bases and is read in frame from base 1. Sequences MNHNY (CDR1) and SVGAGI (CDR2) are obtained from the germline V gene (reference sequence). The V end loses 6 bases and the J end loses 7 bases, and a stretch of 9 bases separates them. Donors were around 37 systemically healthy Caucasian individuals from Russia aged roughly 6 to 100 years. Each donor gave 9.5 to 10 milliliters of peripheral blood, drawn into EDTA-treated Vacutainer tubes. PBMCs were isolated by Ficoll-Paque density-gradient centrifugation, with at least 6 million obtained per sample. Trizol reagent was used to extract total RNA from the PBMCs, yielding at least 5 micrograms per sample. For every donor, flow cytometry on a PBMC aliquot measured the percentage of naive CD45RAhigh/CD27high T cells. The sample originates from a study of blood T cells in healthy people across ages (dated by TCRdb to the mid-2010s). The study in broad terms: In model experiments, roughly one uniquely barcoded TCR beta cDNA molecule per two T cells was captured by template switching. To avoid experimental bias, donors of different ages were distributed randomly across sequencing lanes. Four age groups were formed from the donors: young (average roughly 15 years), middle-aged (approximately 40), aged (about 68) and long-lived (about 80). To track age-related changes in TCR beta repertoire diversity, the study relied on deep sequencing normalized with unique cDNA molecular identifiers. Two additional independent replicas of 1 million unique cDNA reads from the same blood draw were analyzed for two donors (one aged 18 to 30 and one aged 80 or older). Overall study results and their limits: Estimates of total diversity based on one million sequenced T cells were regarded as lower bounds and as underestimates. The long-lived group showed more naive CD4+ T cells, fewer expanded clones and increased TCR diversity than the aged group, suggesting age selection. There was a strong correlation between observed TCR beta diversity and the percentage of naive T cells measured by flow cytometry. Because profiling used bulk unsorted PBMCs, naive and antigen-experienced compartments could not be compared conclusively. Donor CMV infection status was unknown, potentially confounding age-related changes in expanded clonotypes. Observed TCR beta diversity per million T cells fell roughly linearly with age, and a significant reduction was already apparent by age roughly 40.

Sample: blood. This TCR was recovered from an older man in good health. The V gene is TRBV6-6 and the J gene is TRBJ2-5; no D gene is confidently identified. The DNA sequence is TGTGCCAGCAGGGAGAGTGTGACCCAGTACTTC. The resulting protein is CASRESVTQYF.